This T cell receptor beta chain was retrieved from a study of CD8 T cells in ankylosing spondylitis. Broader study findings: Matched ankylosing spondylitis synovial fluid reportedly contained a significantly enriched population of disease-linked clones. Prior work had noted some motif variants in reactive arthritis blood and synovial fluid.

A remark on this clonotype: The antigen is not known.

Using its own MiXCR run on the 5' RACE reads, TCRdb lists one record per CDR3 protein. Counted here are approximately 340,000 distinct CDR3 sequences, approximately 14% occurring once; the ten biggest clones make up about 1%. Between the trimmed V and J ends, which lost 3 bases and 6 bases, there was a span of 6 bases. The CDR3 extends over 12 amino acids. Germline lookup yields CDR1 LGHNT and CDR2 FRNRAP. V usage is TRBV12-5 and J usage is TRBJ2-1, with D unclear. The sequence derives from a male donor with ankylosing spondylitis or in good health (not recorded which). Sequencing was performed on blood, either unsorted or a sorted T cell fraction (not recorded which). The CDR3: CASGLTPNEQFF. The CDR3 bases are TGTGCTAGTGGTTTAACCCCCAATGAGCAGTTCTTC.